This TCR beta chain was retrieved from a study of Ad26.COV2.S vaccination and SARS-CoV-2 variants. The data were produced by immunoSEQ multiplex PCR, yet TCRdb's version contains in-frame clones alone and is incomplete. The table lists 200,000 to 300,000 clones, approximately 88% of them singletons. The sample's treatment: 15 to 20 received Ad26.COV2.S at low or high dose, single or two shots; about five received placebo; per-sample allocation not given. Samples came from day 63 after the first vaccine or placebo injection. Boston provided a donor who was an adult aged 18-55 years. The table lists this clone with a few counts. Trimming took 3 bases from V and 5 from J, leaving 19 bases between them. This CDR3 has 16 amino acids. Germline assignment: CDR1 SGHRS and CDR2 YFSETQ.

This clonotype originated in a person aged 18-60 years who received the Ad26.COV2.S COVID-19 vaccine or a placebo. The J gene is TRBJ2-3, the V gene TRBV5-1, with a possible D match to TRBD1 (6 bases). Sequencing used peripheral blood, obtained in a trial of Ad26.COV2.S vaccine versus placebo. This CDR3 is CASSSHLQGRGDTQYF. CDR3 DNA: TGCGCCAGCAGCTCCCACCTACAGGGACGGGGAGATACGCAGTATTTT.